This TCR beta chain was profiled in a study of T-cell memory formation after mild COVID-19 (dated by TCRdb to the early 2020s). A note on the overall study: Most TCR sequence clusters were specific to one of the two donors. Two young, previously healthy adult volunteers made up the cohort, one male and one female. In two donors, T-cell clones that expanded and contracted after mild COVID-19 were tracked by sequencing TCRalpha and TCRbeta repertoires over time. The research as a whole found: Only a couple of mild cases were covered in the study, and larger cohorts including severe cases with pre-infection samples were considered necessary. The second-wave clones that peaked on day 37 were not confirmed to be SARS-CoV-2 specific. Contracting CD4+ clones appeared mostly in the CM and EM memory subsets, whereas CD8+ clones were enriched in EMRA. Clones that contracted from day 15 to 85 showed balanced CD4/CD8 phenotypes, whereas a second wave of clones that expanded from day 15 to 37 leaned towards CD4+. Some responding clones were found in pre-infection memory, which suggests that pre-existing cross-reactive memory T cells took part in the SARS-CoV-2 response.

The table lists this clonotype with many counts. It lacks a known antigen. One base away there is no much larger clone; base qualities are not given. TCRdb names Illumina NovaSeq 6000 as the instrument used. cDNA libraries for TCRalpha and TCRbeta were prepared by 5'RACE using constant-segment primers, with sample barcodes and unique molecular identifiers added. RNA was extracted from every sample with Trizol reagent. The libraries were amplified in two PCR steps, and the second step added a second sample barcode and Illumina TruSeq adapters. Libraries were sequenced on an Illumina NovaSeq with 2 x 150 bp paired-end reads. As for the original processing: The reads were demultiplexed and collapsed into UMI-guided consensus sequences using migec v1.2.7. With mixcr v2.1.11, UMI consensuses were aligned to TRA and TRB V and J templates and assembled into clonotypes. A clonotype was counted as expanded or contracted only when both edgeR and NoisET called the clonotype significant, with the noise models trained on biological replicates. For edgeR calls, a false discovery rate-adjusted p below 0.01 and a log2 fold-change threshold of 1 were applied. As an exploratory analysis of dynamics, max-normalized trajectories of the 1000 most abundant clonotypes were examined by PCA with hierarchical clustering. Separately sequenced CD4+ and CD8+ repertoires were used to assign a CD4 or CD8 phenotype to each responding clone. The raw public data were reprocessed by TCRdb itself: fastp quality trimming at Q25, MiXCR clonotype calling, in-frame beta chains only. Identical CDR3 protein sequences are pooled into one entry, listed with their most common genes and DNA. TCRdb's processing, not the authors' own work, is the source of the V and J calls. This sample is represented by around 29,000 distinct CDR3 sequences; about 12% of them were singletons. The top ten clonotypes cover over 12% of the sample.

Ficoll-Paque density gradient centrifugation was the method used to isolate PBMCs. The receptor was derived from an adult woman who had mild COVID-19 (a few samples of this study predate the infection). The sample titles of this study are shuffled in the database, so cell type and time point are left out; the donor was told from shared clones. The sequenced material came from PBMCs or a T cell subset sorted from them (not recorded which).

The CDR3 is CSASRQGAQAFF. The sequence in DNA is TGCAGTGCTAGCAGGCAGGGGGCTCAAGCTTTCTTT. The chain is assembled from TRBV20-1 and TRBJ1-1, with TRBD1 matching 8 junction bases. Trimmed from V: 3 bases; trimmed from J: 9 bases; junction bases lacking a gene match: 6. The CDR3 covers 12 residues, taking in both the cysteine and the phenylalanine. The retained sequence is limited to the CDR3, 36 bases, with the frame set at the first base. The germline V gene (reference sequence) specifies DFQATT as CDR1 and SNEGSKA as CDR2.